The 23 T cell receptor beta chains listed next were all sequenced from one sample in a study of blood T cell repertoires in COVID-19. Libraries were prepared by immunoSEQ multiplex PCR; TCRdb keeps only in-frame clonotypes and omits some of them. The sample lists 130,000 or so clones, roughly 89% occurring once. The sample taken for sequencing was peripheral blood. These receptors came from a middle-aged man with acute or convalescent COVID-19.

The chain carries TRBV7-3 and TRBJ2-5; 10 bases fit TRBD1. J was trimmed by 2 bases and V by 4 bases; bases with no gene match: 10. The CDR3 totals 17 residues. Looked up from germline, CDR1 is SGHTA and CDR2 is FQGTGA. The CDR3 sequence: CASSSRTPGQGQETQYF. The DNA of the CDR3 is TGTGCCAGCAGCTCACGTACGCCGGGACAGGGGCAAGAGACCCAGTACTTC.

The V and J genes are TRBV6-1 and TRBJ1-5; D uncertain. The V end was cut by 0 bases, the J end by 6 bases, with 6 bases between. CDR3 length: 13 residues. CDR1 and CDR2 from the germline V gene are MNHNS and SASEGT. The CDR3 sequence is CASSEAGGQPQHF. In DNA form, the CDR3 reads TGTGCCAGCAGTGAAGCGGGAGGTCAGCCCCAGCATTTT.

The chain recombines TRBV9 with TRBJ1-3; D call uncertain. The length of the CDR3 is 15 residues. Germline CDR1 is SGDLS and CDR2 is YYNGEE. Trimming removed 3 bases at V and 0 bases at J, with 10 bases between. The CDR3 DNA sequence: TGTGCCAGCAGCGGAAGAGGTTTCTCTGGAAACACCATATATTTT. Translating gives CASSGRGFSGNTIYF.

This chain joins TRBV19 and TRBJ2-3; 15 positions agree with TRBD2. This CDR3 has 16 amino acids. Germline CDR1 and CDR2: LNHDA and SQIVND (reference sequence). J was trimmed by 6 bases and V by 5 bases; bases with no gene match: 6. CDR3 in DNA: TGTGCCAGTAGTCTACGGACTAGCGGGAGGGTCGATACGCAGTATTTT. It codes for CASSLRTSGRVDTQYF. Full variable domain (outside the CDR3, taken from reference TRBV19 and TRBJ2-3): DGGITQSPKYLFRKEGQNVTLSCEQNLNHDAMYWYRQDPGQGLRLIYYSQIVNDFQKGDIAEGYSVSREKKESFPLTVTSAQKNPTAFYLCASSLRTSGRVDTQYFGPGTRLTVL.

This chain connects TRBV10-3 to TRBJ2-3, with D perhaps TRBD1 (6 bases). Germline V gives CDR1 ENHRY, CDR2 SYGVKD. Trimming removed 5 bases at V and 0 bases at J, with 9 bases between. The CDR3 has 14 residues. The CDR3 bases are TGTGCCATCAGTCAAGGGGGAAGCACAGATACGCAGTATTTT. It codes for CAISQGGSTDTQYF.

This sequence joins TRBV19 and TRBJ2-5; D remains ambiguous. Germline assignment: CDR1 LNHDA and CDR2 SQIVND (reference sequence). The CDR3 loop spans 13 amino acids. Trimming cost V 3 bases and J 1 base, with 6 bases left between them. The DNA for the CDR3 is TGTGCCAGTAGTATGGGCCTCCAAGAGACCCAGTACTTC. It specifies CASSMGLQETQYF. The whole variable domain, filled in from reference TRBV19 and TRBJ2-5, reads DGGITQSPKYLFRKEGQNVTLSCEQNLNHDAMYWYRQDPGQGLRLIYYSQIVNDFQKGDIAEGYSVSREKKESFPLTVTSAQKNPTAFYLCASSMGLQETQYFGPGTRLLVL.

On this clone itself: This CDR3 is missing its conserved last phenylalanine or tryptophan, likely due to a read error. No DNA is shown, since the ends of the CDR3 on it are uncertain; the CDR3 is the one TCRdb lists. The genes are TRBV24-1 and TRBJ2-7; the table's D call, TRBD1, was not checked against the DNA. The CDR3 is made up of 11 amino acids, end residues included. Per the germline V gene, CDR1 is KGHDR and CDR2 is SFDVKD. Here the CDR3 reads CATSEPGQGGI.

J is TRBJ2-3 and V is TRBV5-6, with D tentatively TRBD1 (5 bases). Germline values: CDR1 SGHDT, CDR2 YYEEEE. The CDR3 is 16 amino acids. Trimming left V 6 bases short and J 0 bases short, with 17 bases between. CDR3 protein: CASTSTATLSTDTQYF. The DNA for the CDR3 is TGTGCCAGCACATCGACAGCAACCTTGAGCACAGATACGCAGTATTTT.

The chain links TRBV4-1 to TRBJ2-7; no firm D call. V was trimmed by 4 bases and J by 2 bases, leaving 18 bases between them. The length of the CDR3 is 16 residues. Per the germline V gene, CDR1 is MGHRA and CDR2 is YSYEKL. The CDR3 DNA sequence: TGCGCCAGCAGCCTCCCGGTCACAGAACTTCCCTACGAGCAGTACTTC. Translating it yields CASSLPVTELPYEQYF.

CDR3 bases: TGTGCCAGCAGCCCGGACTCATATGGCTACACCTTC. It yields the protein CASSPDSYGYTF. J is TRBJ1-2 and V is TRBV6-2 or TRBV6-3; D is ambiguous. Germline CDR1 and CDR2: MNHEY and SVGEGT. Between the trimmed V and J ends, which lost 6 bases and 5 bases, there was a span of 10 bases. The CDR3 consists of 12 residues.

Here the CDR3 DNA reads TGTGCCAGCAGCCAAGATCTGGCGGGACAGTATAATTCACCCCTCCACTTT. Its translation is CASSQDLAGQYNSPLHF. J is TRBJ1-6 and V is TRBV3-1 (or the pseudogene TRBV3-2), with 7 positions matching TRBD1. With V trimmed by 0 bases and J by 4 bases, 6 bases remained unmatched. The CDR3 is 17 residues long. The germline CDR1 and CDR2 sequences are LGHDT and YNNKEL (reference sequence).

The chain carries TRBV2 and TRBJ1-5; TRBD1 aligns across 10 bases. V was pared by 7 bases and J by 7 bases, with 10 bases of the junction left unmatched. The CDR3 loop spans 15 amino acids. The V gene's germline CDR1 is SNHLY and CDR2 FYNNEI. CDR3 in DNA: TGTGCCAGCACGTCGGACAGGGGGGGATACCAGCCCCAGCATTTT. This encodes CASTSDRGGYQPQHF.

The chain recombines TRBV7-5 with TRBJ1-4; the table gives TRBD1 as D, unverified against the DNA. TRBV7-5 constitutes a pseudogene. The CDR3 totals 19 residues. The CDR3 DNA is TGTGCCAGAAGCTTACGATTAGGGACAGGGGTGAAGCCTAATGAAAAACTGTTTTTT. It is translated as CARSLRLGTGVKPNEKLFF.

V and J are TRBV9 and TRBJ1-3; D gene ambiguous. The CDR3 contains 14 residues. Per the germline V gene, CDR1 is SGDLS and CDR2 is YYNGEE. Trimming cost V 4 bases and J 2 bases, with 10 bases left between them. Here the CDR3 reads CASSPQVTGNTIYF. Here the CDR3 DNA reads TGTGCCAGCAGCCCGCAGGTCACTGGAAACACCATATATTTT.

CDR3 sequence: CASGRRANEQFF. DNA for the CDR3: TGTGCCAGCGGGAGGAGAGCGAATGAGCAGTTCTTC. The chain couples TRBV12-3 or TRBV12-4 to TRBJ2-1; tentatively, D is TRBD2 (6 bases). The CDR3 is 12 residues long. V shed 8 bases and J shed 7 bases, with 12 bases lying between them.

The genes are TRBV6-5 and TRBJ2-7; D is ambiguous. The CDR3 extends over 14 amino acids. Germline lookup yields CDR1 MNHEY and CDR2 SVGAGI. V lost 5 bases and J 1 base, leaving 12 bases between the germline ends. The CDR3 DNA reads TGTGCCAGCAGTCTTCATCAAACATCCTACGAGCAGTACTTC. Its protein is CASSLHQTSYEQYF.

In its sample, this clone was seen once. The V and J genes are TRBV18 and TRBJ1-1; D not certain. V lost 3 bases to trimming and J lost 1 base, with 12 bases between them. Germline loops: CDR1 KGHSH, CDR2 LQKENI. The CDR3 extends over 15 amino acids. CDR3 sequence reads: CASSPPEDKNTEAFF. The CDR3 region has the DNA TGTGCCAGCTCACCCCCAGAGGATAAGAACACTGAAGCTTTCTTT.

The rearrangement joins TRBV7-2 to TRBJ2-6; a possible D gene is TRBD2 (7 bases). Trimming pared 4 bases from V and 0 bases from J, leaving 19 bases between. Per germline, CDR1 SGHTA and CDR2 FQGNSA. CDR3 length: 19 residues. The CDR3 DNA reads as TGTGCCAGCAGCTACCGCTTCGGGGGGCTAAGCTCTGGGGCCAACGTCCTGACTTTC. It is translated as CASSYRFGGLSSGANVLTF. The complete variable domain, with remaining parts taken from reference TRBV7-2 and TRBJ2-6, reads GAGVSQSPSNKVTEKGKDVELRCDPISGHTALYWYRQSLGQGLEFLIYFQGNSAPDKSGLPSDRFSAERTGGSVSTLTIQRTQQEDSAVYLCASSYRFGGLSSGANVLTFGAGSRLTVL.

In this sample, this clone turned up once. The V and J genes are TRBV14 and TRBJ2-7; D is possibly TRBD2 (6 bases). Germline V gives CDR1 SGHDN, CDR2 FVKESK. This CDR3 is 18 amino acids long. V lost 4 bases, J lost 2 bases, and 24 bases lay in between. DNA for the CDR3: TGTGCCAGCAGCCGGAGGGATTATCGCCAGGACGGACCCTACGAGCAGTACTTC. Its protein is CASSRRDYRQDGPYEQYF. The whole variable domain, remainder taken from reference TRBV14 and TRBJ2-7, is EAGVTQFPSHSVIEKGQTVTLRCDPISGHDNLYWYRRVMGKEIKFLLHFVKESKQDESGMPNNRFLAERTGGTYSTLKVQPAELEDSGVYFCASSRRDYRQDGPYEQYFGPGTRLTVT.

The chain combines TRBV19 with TRBJ1-4; D perhaps matches TRBD1 (5 bases). The length of the CDR3 is 14 residues. With 8 bases removed from V and 4 bases from J, the gap between germline ends came to 14 bases. Germline V gene sequence: CDR1 LNHDA, CDR2 SQIVND (reference sequence). In DNA, the CDR3 is TGTGCCAGTTCGGGGGGGATGGATAATGAAAAACTGTTTTTT. This codes for CASSGGMDNEKLFF.

The genes are TRBV9 and TRBJ2-2; the D is unclear. Germline V gene lookup returns CDR1 SGDLS and CDR2 YYNGEE. The V end lost 3 bases, the J end lost 0 bases, and 9 bases lay between the germline ends. The CDR3 has 15 residues. CDR3 coding DNA: TGTGCCAGCAGCGCTTCACTCGCGAACACCGGGGAGCTGTTTTTT. Its translation is CASSASLANTGELFF.

V and J are TRBV19 and TRBJ1-2, with 12 bases fitting TRBD1. Germline lookup yields CDR1 LNHDA and CDR2 SQIVND (reference sequence). V trimming: 5 bases; J trimming: 8 bases; junction bases outside the gene matches: 9. The CDR3 runs 15 residues. CDR3 sequence reads: CASSVPGQGAQGYTF. As DNA, the CDR3 is TGTGCCAGTAGTGTGCCGGGACAGGGGGCGCAAGGCTACACCTTC.

The rearrangement joins TRBV19 to TRBJ1-4; 7 bases fit TRBD1. The CDR3 totals 12 residues. Germline CDR1 and CDR2: LNHDA and SQIVND (reference sequence). J gave up 8 bases and V 9 bases, and 6 bases lay outside the gene matches. This CDR3 is CARRQGGEKLFF. CDR3 nucleotides: TGTGCCAGGAGACAGGGAGGCGAAAAACTGTTTTTT.